What follows describes a single T cell receptor beta chain. Antigen unknown. Germline values: CDR1 SGHNT, CDR2 YENEEA. V dropped 5 bases and J dropped 8; count of bases not matched to a gene: 11. The CDR3 spans 14 residues. The sample originates from a study of OX40 agonist ivuxolimab in advanced cancers. Study information: With a range of roughly 20 to 79, age averaged about 58 years, and about 82% were male. The study, taken as a whole, reports: Among patients with partial responses at 0.1-3.0 mg/kg, clonal expansion was among the lowest.

Assay used: immunoSEQ multiplex PCR; TCRdb lists only in-frame clones, some missing. The sample contains roughly 71,000 clones, around 90% of which appear only once. The sequence came from an adult with an advanced solid tumor such as melanoma, head and neck, liver or kidney cancer. The sequenced sample was CD4+ or CD8+ T cells sorted from blood, obtained in a trial of the OX40 agonist ivuxolimab. The J gene is TRBJ1-1, the V gene TRBV11-3; 7 bases agree with TRBD1. CDR3 DNA sequence: TGTGCCAGCAGCCCCGACAGGGCCCTCGCAGAAGCTTTCTTT. Translation gives CASSPDRALAEAFF.